The TCR beta chain under discussion was sequenced for a study of blood T cell repertoires in COVID-19. Study overall: Samples taken during acute and convalescent COVID-19 were collected in the United States, Italy and Spain. T cells, B-cell-depleted T cells, or PBMCs provided the cDNA or gDNA that served as material.

How the authors handled the data: Amplification from reference gene primers served as the basis for estimated nucleated cell counts. The repertoire was sequenced with immunoSEQ multiplex PCR; TCRdb's copy has only in-frame clones and lacks some. That table is the source of V, J and clone size, and D and trimming were worked out from the DNA. The table includes roughly 230,000 clones, about four fifths detected once. V was trimmed by 3 bases and J by 2 bases, leaving 11 bases between them. The CDR3 has 16 residues. Looked up from germline, CDR1 is MNHEY and CDR2 is SMNVEV (reference sequence). Sequenced sample: peripheral blood. The TCR comes from a man between 45 and 60 years old with acute or convalescent COVID-19. This sequence joins TRBV27 and TRBJ2-6; possibly TRBD1 for D (6 bases). The CDR3 loop reads CASSFGRGAGANVLTF. In DNA, the CDR3 is TGTGCCAGCAGTTTCGGCAGGGGCGCTGGGGCCAACGTCCTGACTTTC.